Sequencing of this TCR beta chain was carried out in a study of blood T cell repertoires in COVID-19. Clones were read by immunoSEQ multiplex PCR, and TCRdb kept only the in-frame ones, dropping some. The data show more than 400,000 clones, 90% seen once. CDR3 length equals 14 residues. Trimming at V came to 0 bases and at J to 11 bases, leaving 7 bases not matched to a gene. CDR1 and CDR2 from the germline V gene are LGHDT and YNNKEL (reference sequence). This clone was seen only once. V usage is TRBV3-1 (or the pseudogene TRBV3-2) and J usage is TRBJ1-5, with 7 bases lining up with TRBD1. The specimen was PBMCs or T cells enriched from blood (not recorded which). The TCR originated in a man in his late teens or twenties who had recovered from COVID-19. For the CDR3, the DNA is TGTGCCAGCAGCCAAGAGGGACAGACAACGGCCCAGCATTTT. Protein product: CASSQEGQTTAQHF.